This T cell receptor (beta chain) was documented in a study of blood T cell repertoires in COVID-19. Study context: T cells, B-cell-depleted T cells, or PBMCs provided the cDNA or gDNA that served as material.

CDR1 is MNHEY and CDR2 is SVGEGT in the germline V gene. V lost 3 bases and J lost 7, with 10 bases in between. The CDR3 contains 13 residues. Sequencing used immunoSEQ multiplex PCR; TCRdb keeps in-frame clones, though not all of them. The table includes under 450,000 clones, about four fifths detected once. Material for sequencing was PBMCs or T cells enriched from blood (not recorded which). This sequence was found in a woman aged 45-59 years who had recovered from COVID-19. This chain links TRBV6-2 or TRBV6-3 with TRBJ1-5, with unresolved D. The CDR3 DNA follows: TGTGCCAGCAGTTATAAAACCTACCAGCCCCAGCATTTT. It codes for CASSYKTYQPQHF.